This TCR beta chain was recorded in a study of cytomegalovirus exposure and HLA in healthy donors. Germline V gene sequence: CDR1 SNHLY, CDR2 FYNNEI. The junction had 8 bases not matched to a gene; V was cut back by 7 bases and J by 4 bases. CDR3 length: 15 amino acids. This table comes from immunoSEQ multiplex PCR, and its TCRdb copy is limited to in-frame clones, with some not included. The profile shows 100,000 to 120,000 clones, roughly 86% of them singletons. General study points: A list of roughly 180 TCR beta chains associated with cytomegalovirus was given.

As concerns this clone: Its target is not known.

The specimen sequenced was PBMCs. The source is a woman younger than 30 in good health and CMV-seropositive. This chain uses TRBV2 with TRBJ2-1; 9 nucleotides match TRBD2. CDR3 coding DNA: TGTGCCAGCACCCAAAGCGGGGGGTCTTACAATGAGCAGTTCTTC. It yields the protein CASTQSGGSYNEQFF.